The 11 T cell receptor beta chains listed next were all sequenced from one sample in a study of cytotoxic CD8 clonotypes in ibrutinib-treated CLL. The assay was immunoSEQ multiplex PCR, and TCRdb's table has in-frame clones only and misses some. The data contain 110,000 to 150,000 clones, about three quarters of them singletons. Sequenced material: PBMCs, taken after 24 months of ibrutinib treatment. These receptors were obtained from a human donor with chronic lymphocytic leukemia.

The chain recombines TRBV15 with TRBJ2-4; tentative D call: TRBD2 (6 bases). Germline assignment: CDR1 LNHNV and CDR2 YYDKDF (reference sequence). The CDR3 has 16 residues. Trimming left V 0 bases short and J 1 base short, with 10 bases between. CDR3 sequence: CATSRDRAGAKNIQYF. The CDR3 nucleotides read TGTGCCACCAGCAGAGATCGGGCGGGGGCCAAAAACATTCAGTACTTC.

V and J are TRBV29-1 and TRBJ2-3; D remains ambiguous. Trimming pared 3 bases from V and 0 bases from J, leaving 7 bases between. The CDR3 consists of 13 residues. Per the germline V gene, CDR1 is SQVTM and CDR2 is ANQGSEA. The CDR3 protein is CSVEVGSTDTQYF. Here the CDR3 DNA reads TGCAGCGTTGAGGTCGGCAGCACAGATACGCAGTATTTT.

This clone was observed a single time. The chain carries TRBV19 and TRBJ1-2; 8 bases are a match to TRBD1. The CDR3 sequence is 17 residues long. Per the germline V gene, CDR1 is LNHDA and CDR2 is SQIVND (reference sequence). V shed 3 bases and J 6 bases; nucleotides not matched to a gene: 15. DNA of the CDR3: TGTGCCAGTAGTATCCTTGCCCCGACAGGGGTAGGAGATGGCTACACCTTC. This codes for CASSILAPTGVGDGYTF.

The genes are TRBV28 and TRBJ2-4, with a possible D match to TRBD2 (6 bases). Trimming cost V 6 bases and J 4 bases, with 13 bases left between them. Germline CDR1 MDHEN, CDR2 SYDVKM. The CDR3 consists of 14 residues. This chain's CDR3 is CASSRARGKNIQYF. Written as DNA, the CDR3 is TGTGCCAGCAGCAGGGCACGGGGGAAAAACATTCAGTACTTC.

The chain combines TRBV19 with TRBJ1-2, with 8 bases aligning to TRBD1. Unmatched junction bases numbered 5, after V lost 3 bases and J lost 8 bases. Germline CDR1 reads LNHDA; CDR2 reads SQIVND (reference sequence). This CDR3 is 13 amino acids long. This CDR3 reads CASSIGQGIGYTF. In nucleotides, the CDR3 is TGTGCCAGTAGTATCGGACAGGGTATCGGCTACACCTTC. The entire variable domain, with the rest obtained from reference TRBV19 and TRBJ1-2, is as follows: DGGITQSPKYLFRKEGQNVTLSCEQNLNHDAMYWYRQDPGQGLRLIYYSQIVNDFQKGDIAEGYSVSREKKESFPLTVTSAQKNPTAFYLCASSIGQGIGYTFGSGTRLTVV.

This rearrangement joins TRBV7-2 to TRBJ1-5; D is possibly TRBD1 (5 bases). Germline lookup yields CDR1 SGHTA and CDR2 FQGNSA. The V gene lost 5 bases and the J gene lost 10 bases, with 15 bases spanning the gap. The CDR3 is 13 amino acids. For the CDR3, the DNA is TGTGCCAGCAGCCCCCGGGGGGGAGAACCCCAGCATTTT. Translating it yields CASSPRGGEPQHF.

This clone turned up a few times. The V call is TRBV30, the J call TRBJ1-6; D unclear. The V end was cut by 3 bases, the J end by 12 bases, with 12 bases between. The CDR3 sequence is 12 residues long. Looked up from germline, CDR1 is GTSNPN and CDR2 is SVGIG (reference sequence). CDR3 residues: CAWRVALGPLHF. The DNA for the CDR3 is TGTGCCTGGAGGGTAGCCCTAGGACCCCTCCACTTT.

V and J are TRBV27 and TRBJ1-5; 8 bases map to TRBD1. The V gene's germline CDR1 is MNHEY and CDR2 SMNVEV (reference sequence). This CDR3 has 15 amino acids. The V and J ends lost 3 bases and 6 bases, in that order; junction bases with no gene match: 7. The CDR3 DNA is TGTGCCAGCAGTTTGCAGGGGGCGCCCGGTCAGCCCCAGCATTTT. It specifies CASSLQGAPGQPQHF.

V usage is TRBV18 and J usage is TRBJ1-1; a weak D match, TRBD1 (5 bases). V was shortened by 3 bases and J by 11 bases, with 19 bases between the two germline ends. The CDR3 sequence is 14 residues long. Germline lookup yields CDR1 KGHSH and CDR2 LQKENI. CDR3 sequence (DNA): TGTGCCAGCTCACCGAACACCAGGACGAGGGGTGCTTTCTTT. Translated, it gives CASSPNTRTRGAFF.

V is TRBV7-9 and J is TRBJ1-2; possibly TRBD1 for D (5 bases). Germline V gene lookup returns CDR1 SEHNR and CDR2 FQNEAQ (reference sequence). CDR3 size: 14 residues. V gave up 1 base and J gave up 2 bases, with 8 bases separating them. The DNA of the CDR3 is TGTGCCAGCAGCTTAGGTCCAGGGAACTATGGCTACACCTTC. Its translation is CASSLGPGNYGYTF.

This clone was detected only a few times. The chain recombines TRBV11-2 with TRBJ2-7, with 9 bases identical to TRBD1. The V segment lost 4 bases and the J segment 6 bases; nucleotides outside the gene matches: 10. The germline V gene has CDR1 SGHAT and CDR2 FQNNGV. The CDR3 extends over 15 amino acids. CDR3 sequence (DNA): TGTGCCAGCAGCTCAAACCCGGGACAGGGCGGCGAGCAGTACTTC. Its protein is CASSSNPGQGGEQYF.